The sample holds one count of the clone carrying this TCR beta chain. Per the original data handling: By means of reference gene primer amplification, nucleated cell counts were estimated. The data were produced by immunoSEQ multiplex PCR, yet TCRdb's version contains in-frame clones alone and is incomplete. That table furnishes V, J and clone size, whereas the DNA furnished D and trimming. The sample includes approximately 140,000 clones, about 85% of them seen just once. This entry comes from a study of blood T cell repertoires in COVID-19. In the study overall: Samples came from the United States, Italy and Spain, spanning acute and convalescent COVID-19. Sample material is recorded as cDNA or gDNA derived from T cells, B-cell-depleted T cells, or PBMCs.

The V segment lost 2 bases and the J segment 4 bases; nucleotides outside the gene matches: 4. CDR3 length: 14 residues. From germline, CDR1 is KGHSH and CDR2 LQKENI. This chain joins TRBV18 and TRBJ2-7, with 8 bases aligning to TRBD1. The receptor was derived from a human donor in a cohort sampled during active COVID-19. Sequenced input: peripheral blood. CDR3 coding DNA: TGTGCCAGCTCACCAAACCGGGACAGGTACGAGCAGTACTTC. Amino acid sequence: CASSPNRDRYEQYF.